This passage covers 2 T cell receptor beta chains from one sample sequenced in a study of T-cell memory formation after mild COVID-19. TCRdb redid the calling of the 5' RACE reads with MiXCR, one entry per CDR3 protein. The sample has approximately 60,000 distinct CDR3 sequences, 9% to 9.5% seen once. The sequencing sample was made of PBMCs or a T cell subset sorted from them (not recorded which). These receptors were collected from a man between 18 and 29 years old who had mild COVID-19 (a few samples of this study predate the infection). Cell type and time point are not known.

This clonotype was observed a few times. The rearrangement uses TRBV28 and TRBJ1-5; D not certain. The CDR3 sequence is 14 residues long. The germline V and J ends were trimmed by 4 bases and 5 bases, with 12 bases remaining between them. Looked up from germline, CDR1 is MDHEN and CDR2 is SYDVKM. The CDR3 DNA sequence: TGTGCCAGCAGTTCCCCTCGGACGGATCAGCCCCAGCATTTT. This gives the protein CASSSPRTDQPQHF.

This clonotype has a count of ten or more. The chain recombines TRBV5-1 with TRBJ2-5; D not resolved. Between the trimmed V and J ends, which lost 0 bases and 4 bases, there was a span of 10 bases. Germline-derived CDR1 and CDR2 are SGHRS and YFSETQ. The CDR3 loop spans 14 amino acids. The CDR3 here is CASSLGTNGETQYF. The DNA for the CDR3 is TGCGCCAGCAGCTTGGGTACTAACGGAGAGACCCAGTACTTC.